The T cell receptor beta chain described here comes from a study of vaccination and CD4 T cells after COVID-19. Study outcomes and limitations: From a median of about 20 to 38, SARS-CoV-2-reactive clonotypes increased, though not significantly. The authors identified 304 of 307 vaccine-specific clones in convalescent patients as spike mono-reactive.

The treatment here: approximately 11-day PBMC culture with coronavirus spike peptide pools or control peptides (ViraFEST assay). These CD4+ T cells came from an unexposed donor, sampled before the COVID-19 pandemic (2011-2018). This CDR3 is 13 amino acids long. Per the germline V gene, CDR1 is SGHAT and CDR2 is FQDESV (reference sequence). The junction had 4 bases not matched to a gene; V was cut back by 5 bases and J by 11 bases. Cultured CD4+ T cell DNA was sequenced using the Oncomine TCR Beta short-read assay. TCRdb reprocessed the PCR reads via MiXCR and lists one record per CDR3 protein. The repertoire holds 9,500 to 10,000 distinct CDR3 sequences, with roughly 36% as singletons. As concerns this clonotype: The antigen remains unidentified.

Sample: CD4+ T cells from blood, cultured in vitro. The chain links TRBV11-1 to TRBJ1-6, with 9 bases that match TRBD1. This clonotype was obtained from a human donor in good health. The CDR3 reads CASSPDRGAPLHF. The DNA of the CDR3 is TGTGCCAGCAGCCCGGACAGGGGAGCACCCCTCCACTTT.